The next 32 T cell receptor beta chains were all read from a single sample in a study of blood T cell repertoires in COVID-19. Repertoires were generated with immunoSEQ multiplex PCR, while TCRdb's copy carries only in-frame clones and drops some. Among about 300,000 clones, about four fifths were seen once, and the ten largest hold approximately 1.5%. The source material was peripheral blood. These TCRs come from a human donor with COVID-19, enrolled during active disease. The donor label of this sample is uncertain.

The chain joins TRBV29-1 to TRBJ2-5; 7 bases are a match to TRBD2. Trimming at V came to 8 bases and at J to 5 bases, leaving 11 bases not matched to a gene. CDR3 size: 13 residues. CDR1 is SQVTM and CDR2 is ANQGSEA in the germline V gene. The CDR3 is CSSFGGGGETQYF. CDR3 nucleotides: TGCAGCTCCTTTGGGGGGGGAGGGGAGACCCAGTACTTC.

CDR3 region: CSVEGQQETQYF. The DNA for the CDR3 is TGCAGCGTTGAGGGACAGCAAGAGACCCAGTACTTC. The chain carries TRBV29-1 and TRBJ2-5; 7 bases agree with TRBD1. There are 12 residues in the CDR3. Germline V gene sequence: CDR1 SQVTM, CDR2 ANQGSEA. V gave up 3 bases and J gave up 2 bases; unmatched junction bases: 0.

The chain couples TRBV28 to TRBJ2-7; the match to TRBD2 covers 15 bases. V gave up 6 bases and J gave up 10 bases; unmatched junction bases: 13. The CDR3 has 16 residues. In germline, CDR1 is MDHEN, CDR2 SYDVKM. For the CDR3, the DNA is TGTGCCAGCAGCCTAACTTGGACTAGCGGGAGGGCGGAACAGTACTTC. This translates into CASSLTWTSGRAEQYF. Complete variable domain (other parts from reference TRBV28 and TRBJ2-7): DVKVTQSSRYLVKRTGEKVFLECVQDMDHENMFWYRQDPGLGLRLIYFSYDVKMKEKGDIPEGYSVSREKKERFSLILESASTNQTSMYLCASSLTWTSGRAEQYFGPGTRLTVT.

V is TRBV3-1 (or the pseudogene TRBV3-2) and J is TRBJ1-2; TRBD1 might be the D (5 bases). The CDR3 loop spans 11 amino acids. The germline V gene encodes CDR1 LGHDT and CDR2 YNNKEL (reference sequence). Trimming cost V 3 bases and J 14 bases, with 13 bases left between them. In DNA, the CDR3 is TGTGCCAGCAGCCATGGGGGGAACTTGACCTTC. Its protein product is CASSHGGNLTF.

The CDR3 bases are TGTGCCAGCAGCTTCACCAGCGGGAGACCGCCATCGGCGCAGTATTTT. This translates into CASSFTSGRPPSAQYF. The chain carries TRBV7-3 and TRBJ2-3, with 8 bases identical to TRBD2. Germline V gene sequence: CDR1 SGHTA, CDR2 FQGTGA. The CDR3 is 16 amino acids. The junction had 15 bases not matched to a gene; V was cut back by 3 bases and J by 10 bases.

The chain is built from TRBV19 and TRBJ2-6; a possible D gene is TRBD1 (5 bases). Germline values: CDR1 LNHDA, CDR2 SQIVND (reference sequence). The CDR3 has 16 amino acids. Trimming removed 3 bases from V and 3 bases from J, with 12 bases in between. The CDR3 region is CASSMQGIGGANVLTF. The CDR3 DNA sequence: TGTGCCAGTAGTATGCAGGGTATAGGTGGGGCCAACGTCCTGACTTTC.

This clone was detected only a few times. The chain combines TRBV10-2 with TRBJ2-1; 11 bases line up with TRBD2. The V and J ends lost 3 bases and 6 bases, in that order; junction bases with no gene match: 10. Germline V gives CDR1 WSHSY, CDR2 SAAADI. The CDR3 is made up of 17 amino acids. CDR3 in amino acids: CASSDSQIAGGPNEQFF. CDR3 in DNA: TGCGCCAGCAGTGATTCCCAAATAGCGGGAGGGCCCAATGAGCAGTTCTTC.

The chain joins TRBV3-1 (or the pseudogene TRBV3-2) to TRBJ2-3, with D uncertain. The CDR3 is 15 amino acids. Trimming shortened V by 1 base and J by 1 base, and 9 bases separated the two germline ends. Germline V lookup: CDR1 LGHDT, CDR2 YNNKEL (reference sequence). The CDR3 DNA reads as TGTGCCAGCAGCCAAGCAGGCCCTGGCACAGATACGCAGTATTTT. Protein sequence: CASSQAGPGTDTQYF.

The gene calls are TRBV14 and TRBJ2-7; a weak D match, TRBD1 (6 bases). V was clipped by 4 bases and J by 3 bases, with 19 bases between them. CDR1 is SGHDN, CDR2 FVKESK, per germline. This CDR3 has 16 amino acids. The CDR3: CASSPGAGTGIYEQYF. In DNA form, the CDR3 reads TGTGCCAGCAGCCCAGGGGCTGGTACAGGGATCTACGAGCAGTACTTC.

The chain carries TRBV2 and TRBJ1-2; possible D gene TRBD1, 5 bases. Germline CDR1 and CDR2: SNHLY and FYNNEI. Trimming took off 0 bases at V and 2 bases at J, with 7 bases between the two ends. This CDR3 region has 14 residues. In DNA form, the CDR3 reads TGTGCCAGCAGTGAAGCGCGGGGGAACTATGGCTACACCTTC. Protein product: CASSEARGNYGYTF.

The gene calls are TRBV5-5 and TRBJ2-7; 12 bases match TRBD2. There are 16 residues in the CDR3. Germline CDR1 is SGHKS and CDR2 is YYEKEE (reference sequence). The junction had 11 bases not matched to a gene; V was cut back by 5 bases and J by 5 bases. This CDR3 reads CASSSLRLAGVNEQYF. The CDR3 DNA reads TGTGCCAGCAGTTCCCTCCGACTAGCGGGAGTCAACGAGCAGTACTTC.

The gene calls are TRBV27 and TRBJ1-6; no clear D gene. Germline lookup yields CDR1 MNHEY and CDR2 SMNVEV (reference sequence). Trimming shortened V by 5 bases and J by 14 bases, and 13 bases separated the two germline ends. The CDR3 has 12 amino acids. CDR3 region: CASSAQGATLHF. For the CDR3, the DNA is TGTGCCAGCAGTGCGCAAGGAGCGACCCTCCACTTT.

Only one count was recorded for this clone. The V gene is TRBV4-3, the J gene TRBJ2-3, with TRBD2 matching over 9 bases. CDR3 length equals 14 residues. V was pared by 4 bases and J by 3 bases, with 2 bases of the junction left unmatched. From germline, CDR1 is LGHNA and CDR2 YSLEER. This chain's CDR3 is CASSPSGRTDTQYF. The CDR3 bases are TGCGCCAGCAGCCCCAGCGGGAGGACAGATACGCAGTATTTT.

J is TRBJ1-1 and V is TRBV19; TRBD1 matches 8 bases. The V gene end was trimmed by 6 bases and the J gene end by 1 base; junction bases not matched to a gene: 4. The CDR3 is 14 amino acids. The germline V gene encodes CDR1 LNHDA and CDR2 SQIVND (reference sequence). CDR3 amino acids: CASRTGARNTEAFF. The CDR3 nucleotides are TGTGCCAGTAGGACAGGGGCTAGGAACACTGAAGCTTTCTTT.

A remark on this clone: A read error may produce the germline difference seen at one junction end. CDR3 bases: TGTGCCAGCAATGGGGGACAGGGGTACGGGCAGTACTTC. It is translated as CASNGGQGYGQYF. V usage is TRBV2 and J usage is TRBJ2-7; 10 bases map to TRBD1. From germline, CDR1 is SNHLY and CDR2 FYNNEI. The length of the CDR3 is 13 residues.

The rearrangement links TRBV14 to TRBJ2-5; 7 bases line up with TRBD2. This CDR3 region has 14 residues. In germline, CDR1 is SGHDN, CDR2 FVKESK. J was trimmed by 2 bases and V by 2 bases; bases with no gene match: 2. CDR3 DNA: TGTGCCAGCAGCCAACCTAGCGGACAAGAGACCCAGTACTTC. Protein: CASSQPSGQETQYF.

The V gene is TRBV10-3, the J gene TRBJ2-7; TRBD2 aligns across 11 bases. Trimming cost V 0 bases and J 4 bases; bases outside gene matches: 5. Per germline, CDR1 ENHRY and CDR2 SYGVKD. This CDR3 has 16 amino acids. The CDR3 loop reads CAISESVAGGGYEQYF. CDR3 in DNA: TGTGCCATCAGTGAGTCAGTAGCGGGAGGGGGTTACGAGCAGTACTTC.

V usage is TRBV12-3 or TRBV12-4 and J usage is TRBJ1-1; D not resolved. Trimming left V 1 base short and J 3 bases short, with 6 bases between. The CDR3 is 13 amino acids. The CDR3, as DNA: TGTGCCAGCAGTTTAGGACGGGACACTGAAGCTTTCTTT. Translated: CASSLGRDTEAFF.

V gene TRBV3-1 (or the pseudogene TRBV3-2) combines with J gene TRBJ1-2; a weak D match, TRBD1 (6 bases). V was shortened by 3 bases and J by 13 bases, with 24 bases between the two germline ends. Germline CDR1 LGHDT, CDR2 YNNKEL (reference sequence). The CDR3 covers 15 residues. As DNA, the CDR3 is TGTGCCAGCAGCCATGATCTAGGGGACATATCTTTGGTCACCTTC. Its protein is CASSHDLGDISLVTF.

The chain joins TRBV25-1 to TRBJ2-1; TRBD2 aligns across 7 bases. The CDR3 has 15 amino acids. V gave up 5 bases and J gave up 5 bases; unmatched junction bases: 9. The germline V gene encodes CDR1 MGHDK and CDR2 SYGVNS. The CDR3 region has the DNA TGTGCCAGCAGTTGGGGCGGGAGATTCCACAATGAGCAGTTCTTC. Translating gives CASSWGGRFHNEQFF.

This clone is a singleton in its sample. The chain joins TRBV5-6 to TRBJ1-6; the D gene is possibly TRBD1 (5 bases). This CDR3 comprises 16 residues. CDR1 and CDR2 (germline): SGHDT, YYEEEE. V lost 6 bases, J lost 6 bases, and 19 bases lay in between. The CDR3 nucleotides read TGTGCCAGCAACCCGACAGCAGGAAGGGGTAATTCACCCCTCCACTTT. Amino acids: CASNPTAGRGNSPLHF.

The V and J genes are TRBV19 and TRBJ1-5, with unresolved D. CDR1 and CDR2 from the germline V gene are LNHDA and SQIVND (reference sequence). Trimming removed 7 bases from V and 5 bases from J, with 18 bases in between. CDR3 length equals 15 residues. CDR3 loop: CASNPVVGRDQPQHF. The CDR3, as DNA: TGTGCCAGTAACCCGGTAGTGGGTCGGGATCAGCCCCAGCATTTT.

The chain is built from TRBV28 and TRBJ2-7; 9 nucleotides agree with TRBD1. J was trimmed by 1 base and V by 6 bases; bases with no gene match: 7. CDR1 is MDHEN, CDR2 SYDVKM, per germline. CDR3 length: 15 amino acids. This CDR3 reads CASSTQGAVSYEQYF. In DNA form, the CDR3 reads TGTGCCAGCAGCACACAGGGGGCCGTTTCCTACGAGCAGTACTTC.

As to this clone: A junction boundary mismatches the germline segment, possibly from a read error. V usage is TRBV30 and J usage is TRBJ2-1; 10 nucleotides align to TRBD2. Germline assignment: CDR1 GTSNPN and CDR2 SVGIG (reference sequence). The CDR3 runs to 13 residues. CDR3 loop: CAWGLAGAGQTVF. CDR3 in DNA: TGTGCCTGGGGCCTAGCGGGAGCAGGGCAGACGGTCTTC.

The CDR3 DNA reads as TGTGCCAGCAACAGGGGAACGTATTCACCCCTCCACTTT. It yields the protein CASNRGTYSPLHF. The chain uses TRBV28 and TRBJ1-6, with 7 positions matching TRBD1. This CDR3 spans 13 amino acids. V shed 7 bases, J shed 8 bases, and the junction held 5 bases outside the gene matches. CDR1 MDHEN and CDR2 SYDVKM come from the germline V gene.

As DNA, the CDR3 is TGTGCCAGTAGTATGAGGGTCACCGGGGAGCTGTTTTTT. It is translated as CASSMRVTGELFF. The gene calls are TRBV19 and TRBJ2-2, with D possibly matching TRBD2 (5 bases). Germline V gene sequence: CDR1 LNHDA, CDR2 SQIVND (reference sequence). The germline V and J ends were trimmed by 3 bases and 4 bases, with 6 bases remaining between them. The CDR3 has 13 residues.

The rearrangement links TRBV11-2 to TRBJ2-2; 11 nucleotides align to TRBD2. Germline V CDR1 and CDR2: SGHAT, FQNNGV. Trimming at V came to 3 bases and at J to 4 bases, leaving 10 bases not matched to a gene. This CDR3 spans 18 amino acids. The CDR3 DNA follows: TGTGCCAGCAGCTTGTATAGCGGGAGGGCCGCGGGCACCGGGGAGCTGTTTTTT. Its protein product is CASSLYSGRAAGTGELFF. The full variable domain, completed using reference TRBV11-2 and TRBJ2-2, is EAGVAQSPRYKIIEKRQSVAFWCNPISGHATLYWYQQILGQGPKLLIQFQNNGVVDDSQLPKDRFSAERLKGVDSTLKIQPAKLEDSAVYLCASSLYSGRAAGTGELFFGEGSRLTVL.

This clone was recorded a few times. V and J are TRBV19 and TRBJ2-1, with D possibly being TRBD1 (6 bases). The ends were cut back, 7 bases at V and 3 bases at J, with 13 bases in the middle. This CDR3 contains 14 residues. Germline CDR1 is LNHDA and CDR2 is SQIVND (reference sequence). Written as DNA, the CDR3 is TGTGCCAGTAACGAACCGGGACACTACAATGAGCAGTTCTTC. Encoded protein: CASNEPGHYNEQFF.

The chain recombines TRBV9 with TRBJ2-5, with TRBD2 matching 14 bases. The V segment lost 4 bases and the J segment 8 bases; nucleotides outside the gene matches: 4. CDR1 SGDLS and CDR2 YYNGEE come from the germline V gene. The CDR3 loop spans 14 amino acids. The CDR3 region has the DNA TGTGCCAGCAGCACTGGACTAGCGGGAGGTACCCAGTACTTC. This translates into CASSTGLAGGTQYF.

The chain uses TRBV11-3 and TRBJ2-1, with 10 bases identical to TRBD2. From germline, CDR1 is SGHNT and CDR2 YENEEA. J was trimmed by 9 bases and V by 5 bases; bases with no gene match: 4. The CDR3 has 13 residues. The CDR3 region is CASSPRLAGEQFF. For the CDR3, the DNA is TGTGCCAGCAGCCCTCGACTAGCGGGTGAGCAGTTCTTC.

The chain carries TRBV6-2 or TRBV6-3 and TRBJ1-1; weak D call: TRBD1 (6 bases). Trimming took off 5 bases at V and 1 base at J, with 20 bases between the two ends. CDR1 is MNHEY, CDR2 SVGEGT, per germline. The CDR3 sequence is 17 residues long. CDR3 region: CASSPRGRGRPNTEAFF. CDR3 in DNA: TGTGCCAGCAGTCCCCGGGGCAGGGGCCGGCCGAACACTGAAGCTTTCTTT.

This chain uses TRBV27 with TRBJ2-1; no reliable D call. V gave up 5 bases and J gave up 7 bases, with 9 bases separating them. The CDR3 has 12 amino acids. Germline V CDR1 and CDR2: MNHEY, SMNVEV (reference sequence). CDR3 bases: TGTGCCAGCAGTCCGGGTTGGAATGAGCAGTTCTTC. Its protein is CASSPGWNEQFF.